This TCR beta chain was sequenced for a study of shared T cell receptors in the human thymus. Profiled with immunoSEQ multiplex PCR; TCRdb holds only in-frame clones, not every one. This sample has over 350,000 clones; 85% to 95% occur once, and the top ten carry around 0.018%. The TCR was taken from a human donor. The material sequenced was thymocytes.

CDR3 residues: CASSQDDRTDTQYF. CDR3 DNA sequence: TGCGCCAGCAGCCAGGATGACCGCACAGATACGCAGTATTTT. The V gene is TRBV4-1, the J gene TRBJ2-3; no definite D call. The CDR3 is made up of 14 amino acids. V was cut by 3 bases and J by 1 base, with 8 bases left in between. CDR1 and CDR2 (germline): MGHRA, YSYEKL.